This T cell receptor beta chain stems from a study of T cell responses to AZD1222 COVID-19 vaccine. To note about this clone: Its antigen is currently unknown.

The CDR3 has 13 amino acids. The V end was cut by 5 bases, the J end by 3 bases, with 11 bases between. Germline values: CDR1 MNHEY, CDR2 SVGAGI. Profiled with immunoSEQ multiplex PCR; TCRdb holds only in-frame clones, not every one. This table holds around 84,000 clones, about 86% found once. The study's findings and limits: Just a handful of people given AZD1222 tested seropositive at baseline. Spike-wide vaccine-associated CD4 TCRs dominated at 160-218 and 743-854. A mostly white British donor set with more females was recruited, and clonal diversity was possibly underestimated.

This specimen was peripheral blood, taken on day 0 of MenACWY control vaccination. This clonotype was sampled from an adult in good health. This chain uses TRBV6-5 with TRBJ2-7, with D unclear. The CDR3 reads CASSLDRFYEQYF. The CDR3 nucleotides are TGTGCCAGCAGTCTCGACCGCTTCTACGAGCAGTACTTC.